These 2 T cell receptor beta chains originate from one sample sequenced in a study of T cells in Graves' hyperthyroidism and ophthalmopathy. RNA transcripts yielded amplified TCR beta CDR3 regions. The TCR CDR3 was amplified in a first-round RT-PCR using the HTBI primer set. MiXCR, run by TCRdb on the multiplex PCR reads, gives a single entry per CDR3 protein. This sample yields under 400,000 distinct CDR3 sequences, of which 13% are seen a single time; less than 10% belongs to the top ten. The sample consisted of blood. The receptors stem from a woman aged 18-30 years with Graves' hyperthyroidism.

This clonotype has at least ten counts. V and J are TRBV28 and TRBJ1-2; D might be TRBD1 (6 bases). The length of the CDR3 is 18 residues. CDR1 and CDR2 (germline): MDHEN, SYDVKM. Trimming left V 5 bases short and J 2 bases short, with 24 bases between. In DNA form, the CDR3 reads TGTGCCAGCAGTCTTACTGGGCGCTGGGGACAAGGAAACTATGGCTACACCTTC. Residues: CASSLTGRWGQGNYGYTF.

The chain links TRBV4-3 to TRBJ2-7; D might be TRBD2 (7 bases). The V gene lost 1 base and the J gene lost 9 bases, with 10 bases spanning the gap. Looked up from germline, CDR1 is LGHNA and CDR2 is YSLEER. This CDR3 is 12 amino acids long. CDR3 nucleotide sequence: TGCGCCAGCAGCCAAGCCGGGGGGCGGCAGTACTTC. Protein product: CASSQAGGRQYF.